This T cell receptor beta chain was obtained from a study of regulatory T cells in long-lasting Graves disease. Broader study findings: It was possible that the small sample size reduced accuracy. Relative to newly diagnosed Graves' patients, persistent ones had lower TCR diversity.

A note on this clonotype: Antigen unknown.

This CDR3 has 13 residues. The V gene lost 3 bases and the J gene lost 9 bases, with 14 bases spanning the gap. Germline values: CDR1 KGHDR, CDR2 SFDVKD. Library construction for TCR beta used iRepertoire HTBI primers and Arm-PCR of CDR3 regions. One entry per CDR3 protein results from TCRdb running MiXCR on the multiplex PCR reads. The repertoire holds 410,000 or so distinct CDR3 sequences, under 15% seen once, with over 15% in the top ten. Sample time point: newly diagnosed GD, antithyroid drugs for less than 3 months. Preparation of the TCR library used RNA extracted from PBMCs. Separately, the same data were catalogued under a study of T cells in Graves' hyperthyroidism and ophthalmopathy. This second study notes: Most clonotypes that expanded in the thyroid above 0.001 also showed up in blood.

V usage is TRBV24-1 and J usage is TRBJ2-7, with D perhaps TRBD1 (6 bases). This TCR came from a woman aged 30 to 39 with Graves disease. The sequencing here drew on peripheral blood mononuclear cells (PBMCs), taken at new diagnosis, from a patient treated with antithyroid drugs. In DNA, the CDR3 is TGTGCCACCAGTGATCCTACAGGGCTCGGGCAGTACTTC. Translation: CATSDPTGLGQYF.